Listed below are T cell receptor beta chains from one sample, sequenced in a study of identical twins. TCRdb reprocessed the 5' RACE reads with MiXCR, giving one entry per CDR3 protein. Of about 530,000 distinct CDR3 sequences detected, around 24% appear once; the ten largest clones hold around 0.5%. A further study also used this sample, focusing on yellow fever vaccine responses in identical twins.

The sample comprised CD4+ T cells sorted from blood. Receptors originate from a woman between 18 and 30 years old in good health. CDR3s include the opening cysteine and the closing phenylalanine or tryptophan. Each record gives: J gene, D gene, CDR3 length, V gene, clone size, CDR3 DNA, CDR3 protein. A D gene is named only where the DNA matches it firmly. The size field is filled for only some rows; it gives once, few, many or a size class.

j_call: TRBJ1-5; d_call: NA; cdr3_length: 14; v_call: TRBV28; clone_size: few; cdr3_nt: TGTGCCAGCATCCACGGGCAGGGCGGTCAGCCCCAGCATTTT; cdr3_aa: CASIHGQGGQPQHF
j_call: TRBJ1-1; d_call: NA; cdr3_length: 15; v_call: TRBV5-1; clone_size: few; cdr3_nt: TGCGCCAGCAGCTTGAGGAGGGGATCGAACACTGAAGCTTTCTTT; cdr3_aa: CASSLRRGSNTEAFF
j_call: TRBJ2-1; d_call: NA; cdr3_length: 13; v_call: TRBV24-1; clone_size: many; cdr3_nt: TGTGCCACCAGTGACAAAAAAAGGGATGAGCAGTTCTTC; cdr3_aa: CATSDKKRDEQFF
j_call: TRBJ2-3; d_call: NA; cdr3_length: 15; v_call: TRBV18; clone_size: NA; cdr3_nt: TGTGCCAGCTCACCACTTGTGGCGGTTCCAGATACGCAGTATTTT; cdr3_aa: CASSPLVAVPDTQYF
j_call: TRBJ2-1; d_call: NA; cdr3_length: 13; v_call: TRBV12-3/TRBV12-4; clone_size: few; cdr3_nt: TGTGCCAGCAGTTTAGACGCTAGCGCTGAGCAGTTCTTC; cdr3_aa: CASSLDASAEQFF
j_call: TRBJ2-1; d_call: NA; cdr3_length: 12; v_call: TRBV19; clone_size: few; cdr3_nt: TGTGCCAGTAGGTTCGGGTACAATGAGCAGTTCTTC; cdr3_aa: CASRFGYNEQFF
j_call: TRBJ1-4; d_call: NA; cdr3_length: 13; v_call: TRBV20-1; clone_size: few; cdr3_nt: TGCAGTGCTGCTGGGGGTTTTAATGAAAAACTGTTTTTT; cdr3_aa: CSAAGGFNEKLFF
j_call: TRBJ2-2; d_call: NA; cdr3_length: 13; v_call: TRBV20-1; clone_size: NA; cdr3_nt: TGCAGAAGAACCCGGGGGTTCACCGGGGAGCTGTTTTTT; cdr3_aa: CRRTRGFTGELFF
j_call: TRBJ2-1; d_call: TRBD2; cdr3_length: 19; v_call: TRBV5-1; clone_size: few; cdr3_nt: TGCGCCAGCAGCTTGGGGTTCGCTAGCGGGGGGCCTAAATACAATGAGCAGTTCTTC; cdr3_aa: CASSLGFASGGPKYNEQFF
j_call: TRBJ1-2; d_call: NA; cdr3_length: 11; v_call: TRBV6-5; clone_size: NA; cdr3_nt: TGTGCCAGCAAAGGAAACTATGGCTACACCTTC; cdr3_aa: CASKGNYGYTF
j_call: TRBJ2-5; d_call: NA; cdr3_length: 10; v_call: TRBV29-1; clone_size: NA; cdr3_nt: TGCAGCGTTCGGACGGAGACCCAGTACTTC; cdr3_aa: CSVRTETQYF
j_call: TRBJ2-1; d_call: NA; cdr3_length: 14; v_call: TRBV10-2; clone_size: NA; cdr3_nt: TGCGCCCATGCTTCTGGGGGCACCTACAATGAGCAGTTCTTC; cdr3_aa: CAHASGGTYNEQFF
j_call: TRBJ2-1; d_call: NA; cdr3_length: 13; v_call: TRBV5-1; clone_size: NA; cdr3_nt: TGCGCCAGCAGCATCAACCCCTACAATGAGCAGTTCTTC; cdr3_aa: CASSINPYNEQFF
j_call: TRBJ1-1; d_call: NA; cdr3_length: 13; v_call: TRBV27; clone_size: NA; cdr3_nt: TGTGCCAGCAGTCCGGACACGGTTACTGAAGCTTTCTTT; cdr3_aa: CASSPDTVTEAFF
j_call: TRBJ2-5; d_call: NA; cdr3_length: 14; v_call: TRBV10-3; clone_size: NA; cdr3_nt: TGTGCCATCAGTGATTCAGGGGGGCAAGAGACCCAGTACTTC; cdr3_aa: CAISDSGGQETQYF
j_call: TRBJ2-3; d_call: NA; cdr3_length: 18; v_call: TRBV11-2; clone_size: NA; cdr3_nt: TGTGCCAGCAGCTTTTTTGTCTCGGGGGGCCTTAGCACAGATACGCAGTATTTT; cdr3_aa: CASSFFVSGGLSTDTQYF
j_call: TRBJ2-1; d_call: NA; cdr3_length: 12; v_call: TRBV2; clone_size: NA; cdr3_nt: TGTGCCAGCAGTAGGGTGTCCGGTGAGCAGTTCTTC; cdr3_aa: CASSRVSGEQFF
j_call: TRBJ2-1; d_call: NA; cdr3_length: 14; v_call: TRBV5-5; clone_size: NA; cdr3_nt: TGTGCCAGCACCCCGACGGCGACCTACAATGAGCAGTTCTTC; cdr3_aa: CASTPTATYNEQFF
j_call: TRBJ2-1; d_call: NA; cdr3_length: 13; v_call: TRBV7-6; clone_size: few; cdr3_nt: TGTGCCAGCAGTGGGACTTTTTTTAATGAGCAGTTCTTC; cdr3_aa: CASSGTFFNEQFF
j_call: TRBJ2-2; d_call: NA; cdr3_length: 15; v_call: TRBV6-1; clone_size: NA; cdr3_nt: TGTGCCAGCAGACCAGGGGGGACGGTTTCCGGGGAGCTGTTTTTT; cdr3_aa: CASRPGGTVSGELFF
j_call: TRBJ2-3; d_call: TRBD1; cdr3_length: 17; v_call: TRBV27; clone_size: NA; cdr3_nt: TGTGCCAGCAGTTTGGGGACAGGGTCCCTTAGCACAGATACGCAGTATTTT; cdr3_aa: CASSLGTGSLSTDTQYF
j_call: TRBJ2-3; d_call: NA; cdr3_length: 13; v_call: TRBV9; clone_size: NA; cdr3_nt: TGTGCCAGCAGCGTCCTAGCAAGAGATACGCAGTATTTT; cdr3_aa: CASSVLARDTQYF
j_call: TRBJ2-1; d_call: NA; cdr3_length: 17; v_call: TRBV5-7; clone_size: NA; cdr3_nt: TGTGCCAGCAGCTTGGCAGAGCCCCCAACAACAAATAGTGAGCAGTTCTTC; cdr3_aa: CASSLAEPPTTNSEQFF
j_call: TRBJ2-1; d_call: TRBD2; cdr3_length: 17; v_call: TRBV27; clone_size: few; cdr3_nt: TGTGCCAGCAGTTTATGGGCTAGCGGGGGGGCTTACAATGAGCAGTTCTTC; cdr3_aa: CASSLWASGGAYNEQFF
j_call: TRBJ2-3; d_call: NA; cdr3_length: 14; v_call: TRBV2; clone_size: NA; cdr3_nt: TGTGCCAGCACCCCGGGACCACACACAGATACGCAGTATTTT; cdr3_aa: CASTPGPHTDTQYF
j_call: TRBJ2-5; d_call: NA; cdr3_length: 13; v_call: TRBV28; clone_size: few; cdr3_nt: TGTGCCAGCAGTCGGGGCCTCCAAGAGACCCAGTACTTC; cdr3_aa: CASSRGLQETQYF
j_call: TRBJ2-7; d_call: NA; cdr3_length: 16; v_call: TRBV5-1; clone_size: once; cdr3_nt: TGCGCCAGCAGAACGCAAGAGGGACGGGGCTTCTACGAGCAGTACTTC; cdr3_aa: CASRTQEGRGFYEQYF
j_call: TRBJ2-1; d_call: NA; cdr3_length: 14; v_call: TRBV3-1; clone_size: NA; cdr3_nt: TGTGCCAGCAGCCAAGCGGTAGCGAACAATGAGCAGTTCTTC; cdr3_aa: CASSQAVANNEQFF
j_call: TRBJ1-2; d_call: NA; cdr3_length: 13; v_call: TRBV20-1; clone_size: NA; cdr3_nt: TGCAGTGCTAGGGACGACAACCTCGATGGCTACACCTTC; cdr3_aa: CSARDDNLDGYTF
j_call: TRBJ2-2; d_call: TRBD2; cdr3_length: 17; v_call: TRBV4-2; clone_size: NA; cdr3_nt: TGTGCCAGCAGCCAAGAGGTAGCGGGAGCTGGCACCGGGGAGCTGTTTTTT; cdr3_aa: CASSQEVAGAGTGELFF
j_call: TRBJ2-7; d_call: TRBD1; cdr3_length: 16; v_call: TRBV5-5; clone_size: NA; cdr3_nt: TGTGCCAGCAGGCGCCCCGGGACAGGACTTACCTACGAGCAGTACTTC; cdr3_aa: CASRRPGTGLTYEQYF
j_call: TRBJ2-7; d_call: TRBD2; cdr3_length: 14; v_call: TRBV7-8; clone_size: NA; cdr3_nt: TGTGCCAGCAGCCCTCTAGCGGGACCCTACGAGCAGTACTTC; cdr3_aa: CASSPLAGPYEQYF
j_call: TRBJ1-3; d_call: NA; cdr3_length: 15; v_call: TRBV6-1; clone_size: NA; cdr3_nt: TGTGCCAGCAGTGAAAACCCGGGCTCTGGAAACACCATATATTTT; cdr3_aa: CASSENPGSGNTIYF
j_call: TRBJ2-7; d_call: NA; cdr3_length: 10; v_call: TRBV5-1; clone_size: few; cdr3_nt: TGCGCCAGGAAGGTGGGGGAGCAGTACTTC; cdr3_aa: CARKVGEQYF
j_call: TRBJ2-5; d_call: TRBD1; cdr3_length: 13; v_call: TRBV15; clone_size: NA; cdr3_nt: TGTGCCTCCGCCCGGGAACAGGGGGCTTACCAGTACTTC; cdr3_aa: CASAREQGAYQYF
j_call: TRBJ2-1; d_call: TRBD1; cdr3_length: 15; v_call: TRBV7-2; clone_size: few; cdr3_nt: TGTGCCAGCAGCTTAATGGGACAGGGTCTCAATGAGCAGTTCTTC; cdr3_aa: CASSLMGQGLNEQFF
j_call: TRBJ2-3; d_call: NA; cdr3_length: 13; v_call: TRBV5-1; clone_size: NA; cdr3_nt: TGCGCCAGCACCCAGGGCAGCACAGATACGCAGTATTTT; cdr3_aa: CASTQGSTDTQYF
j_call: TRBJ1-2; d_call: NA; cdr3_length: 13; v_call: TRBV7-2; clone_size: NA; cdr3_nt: TGTGCCAGCTCTCGTGAGGGAATTCATGGCTACACCTTC; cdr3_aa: CASSREGIHGYTF
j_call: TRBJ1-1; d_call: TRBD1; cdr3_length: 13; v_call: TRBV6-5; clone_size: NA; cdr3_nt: TGTGCCAGCAGTTATCCGGGACAGGGTGCAGCTTTCTTT; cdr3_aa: CASSYPGQGAAFF
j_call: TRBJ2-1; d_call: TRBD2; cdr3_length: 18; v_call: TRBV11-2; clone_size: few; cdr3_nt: TGTGCCAGCAGCTTAGATACTGGAGGACTAGCGGGAAGCAATGAGCAGTTCTTC; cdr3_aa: CASSLDTGGLAGSNEQFF
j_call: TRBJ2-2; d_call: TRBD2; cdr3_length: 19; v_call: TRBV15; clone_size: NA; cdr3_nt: TGTGCCACCAGCAGAGGCCGGGCCCTCGGGAGGGACCTCACCGGGGAGCTGTTTTTT; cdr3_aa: CATSRGRALGRDLTGELFF
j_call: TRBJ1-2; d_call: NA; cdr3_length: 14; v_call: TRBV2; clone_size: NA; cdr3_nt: TGTGCCAGCAGTGTTGTAGGGAACCAGTATGGCTACACCTTC; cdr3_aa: CASSVVGNQYGYTF
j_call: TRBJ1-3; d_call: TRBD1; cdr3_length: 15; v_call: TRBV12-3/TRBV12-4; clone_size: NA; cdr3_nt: TGTGCCAGCAGATTGGACAGGGGGCGAGGAAACACCATATATTTT; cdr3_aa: CASRLDRGRGNTIYF
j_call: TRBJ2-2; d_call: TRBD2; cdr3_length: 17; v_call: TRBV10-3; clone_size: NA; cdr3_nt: TGTGCCATCAGTGAGGGACTAGCGGAGTTCAATACCGGGGAGCTGTTTTTT; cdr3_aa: CAISEGLAEFNTGELFF
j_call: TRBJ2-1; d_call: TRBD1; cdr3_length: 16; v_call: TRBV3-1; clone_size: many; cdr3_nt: TGTGCCAGCAGCTCTCATGGACAGGGGAATTACAATGAGCAGTTCTTC; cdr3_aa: CASSSHGQGNYNEQFF
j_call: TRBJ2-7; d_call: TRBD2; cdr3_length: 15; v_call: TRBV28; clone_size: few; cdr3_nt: TGTGCCAGCAGTTTAGTCGCTAGCGGGGGCTACGAGCAGTACTTC; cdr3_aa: CASSLVASGGYEQYF
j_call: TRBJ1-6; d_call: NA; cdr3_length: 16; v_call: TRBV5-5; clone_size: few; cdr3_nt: TGTGCCAGCAGCTTAGGGGGGGTAACACTCGGTTCACCCCTCCACTTT; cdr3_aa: CASSLGGVTLGSPLHF
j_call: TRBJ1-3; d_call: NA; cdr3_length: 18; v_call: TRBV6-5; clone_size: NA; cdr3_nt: TGTGCCAGCAGTTACTCCCCTCCTTGGACCTCCTCTGGAAACACCATATATTTT; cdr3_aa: CASSYSPPWTSSGNTIYF
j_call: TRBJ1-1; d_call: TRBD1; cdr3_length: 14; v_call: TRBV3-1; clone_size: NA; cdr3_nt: TGTGCCAGCAGCCTAGTACAGGGGTACACTGAAGCTTTCTTT; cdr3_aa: CASSLVQGYTEAFF
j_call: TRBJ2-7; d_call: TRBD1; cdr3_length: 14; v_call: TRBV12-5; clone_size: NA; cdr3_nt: TGTGCTAGTGGTTTGGTCCGACAGGGGGGAGAGCAGTACTTC; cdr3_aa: CASGLVRQGGEQYF
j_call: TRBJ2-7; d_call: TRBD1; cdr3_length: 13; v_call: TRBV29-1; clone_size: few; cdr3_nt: TGCAGTATCTTCAGACAGGGGGGTTACGAGCAGTACTTC; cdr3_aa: CSIFRQGGYEQYF
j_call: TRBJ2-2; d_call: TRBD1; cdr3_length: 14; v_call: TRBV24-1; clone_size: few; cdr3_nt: TGTGCCACCGCCGGACAGGGGAACACCGGGGAGCTGTTTTTT; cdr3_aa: CATAGQGNTGELFF
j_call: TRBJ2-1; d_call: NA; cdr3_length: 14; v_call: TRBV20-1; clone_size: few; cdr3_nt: TGCAGTGCTAGGCATCAGGGGTTTTACAATGAGCAGTTCTTC; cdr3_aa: CSARHQGFYNEQFF